This T cell receptor beta chain was profiled in a study of identical twins. Study-level points and caveats: Not following the same donors, the study drew its conclusions from cross-sectional statistical analysis. The abundant beta clonotypes from cord blood had fewer insertions, and memory repertoires had none of this.

Healthy Caucasian individuals made up all the donors. Comment on this clonotype: The antigen is unknown.

This CDR3 is built from 14 residues. Trimming removed 3 bases from V and 5 bases from J; junction bases left unmatched: 3. A universal primer binding site was introduced by template switching. The final cDNA contained unique molecular identifiers. TCRdb reanalysed the 5' RACE reads using MiXCR and keeps one entry per CDR3 protein. This table has around 1.7 million distinct CDR3 sequences, 32% appearing once. The TCR was taken from a newborn girl in good health. This chain links TRBV12-3 or TRBV12-4 with TRBJ2-1; 8 nucleotides agree with TRBD2. The sample comprised cord blood. CDR3: CASSFGGGHNEQFF. The CDR3 coding sequence is TGTGCCAGCAGTTTCGGGGGGGGCCACAATGAGCAGTTCTTC.